This T cell receptor beta chain was documented in a study of shared clonotypes between healthy human individuals. General study points: Generally, estimated richness proved larger in naive subsets than it did in memory subsets.

The protocol was immunoSEQ multiplex PCR, while the TCRdb copy is restricted to in-frame clones and leaves out a portion. Of some 1.4 million clones listed, approximately 96% are singletons. About this clone itself: What it binds is unknown.

Germline V gives CDR1 SQVTM, CDR2 ANQGSEA. The CDR3 is made up of 12 amino acids. Trimming cost V 6 bases and J 5 bases, with 11 bases left between them. The sequence was obtained from a young man in good health. The chain links TRBV29-1 to TRBJ2-1, with unresolved D. Sequenced material: naive CD4+ T cells sorted from blood. Subset in this sample: CD45RA+ positively selected. The CDR3 protein is CSVRTRNNEQFF. DNA of the CDR3: TGCAGCGTCCGGACGAGAAACAATGAGCAGTTCTTC.